The table lists the clone carrying this T cell receptor beta chain with a count of one. This sample stems from a study of cytomegalovirus exposure and HLA in healthy donors. V shed 7 bases and J shed 8 bases, with 17 bases lying between them. Germline lookup yields CDR1 SNHLY and CDR2 FYNNEI. CDR3 size: 14 residues. Vbeta (60) and Jbeta (13) primers were used in the PCR. The data were produced by immunoSEQ multiplex PCR, yet TCRdb's version contains in-frame clones alone and is incomplete. The sample carries about 160,000 clones, about 85% recorded once. The sequence was obtained from a man aged 18 to 35 in good health and CMV-seropositive. The sequenced sample was PBMCs. The chain has TRBV2 and TRBJ1-4; D is uncertain. CDR3: CASTTYGASEKLFF. In nucleotides, the CDR3 is TGTGCCAGCACGACCTATGGAGCAAGCGAAAAACTGTTTTTT.